The clone carrying this T cell receptor (beta chain) occurred a few times. Its specificity is unknown. The V end was cut by 3 bases, the J end by 16 bases, with 20 bases between. The CDR3 runs 13 residues. Germline-derived CDR1 and CDR2 are SGDLS and YYNGEE. These data belong to a study of T cell repertoires in cytomegalovirus infection. Study as a whole: Public signatures in TCR beta pointed to CMV infection and matching HLA type. Whole-study results and caveats: The study found HLA-C-restricted CMV-specific TCR beta clonotypes dominating the ex vivo response.

TCRdb analysed the reads with MiXCR anew, one entry per CDR3 protein. The sample has under 200,000 distinct CDR3 sequences, about 20% seen once. V gene TRBV9 combines with J gene TRBJ2-1; D may be TRBD1 (5 bases). The TCR was taken from a human donor in good health (CMV status not recorded). Some clones in this sample may be carry-over from other donors' samples. Here the sequenced sample was CD8+ T cells from cultured PBMCs, taken from culture after CMV antigen stimulation. The CDR3 region has the DNA TGTGCCAGCAGCGACGCCTTCACAAGGGGTTTTTTCTTC. Its protein product is CASSDAFTRGFFF.